This T cell receptor beta chain is from a study of monozygotic twins with inflammatory bowel disease. Reanalyzing the 5' RACE reads, TCRdb keeps one entry per CDR3 protein, without DNA. The sample features a few hundred thousand distinct CDR3 sequences, with approximately 2.3% in its top ten. The CDR3 covers 16 residues. The origin of this receptor is a human donor with ulcerative colitis or Crohn's disease, or a healthy co-twin of an affected twin (not recorded which). What was sequenced was blood. The J gene is TRBJ1-4, the V gene TRBV12-3 or TRBV12-4; TCRdb returns TRBD1, unconfirmable since there is no DNA. The CDR3 loop is CASSPRARATNEKLFF.